This T cell receptor beta chain was recorded in a study of blood T cell repertoires in COVID-19 (dated by TCRdb to 2019 to 2021). Looking at the study overall: Collaborator samples came from the United States, Italy and Spain and covered acute and convalescent phases of COVID-19. The prospective study material was composed of cDNA or gDNA derived from T cells, B-cell-depleted T cells, or PBMCs. Subjects who had been exposed to COVID-19, were actively infected with it, or had recovered from it provided the deeply sampled blood TCRbeta repertoires that made up the dataset. The repertoires were made available in a free public database intended to serve as a resource for research on the immune response to SARS-CoV-2. Samples were obtained from the ongoing ImmuneRACE study (first 160 participants) and from about 1,300 subjects provided by 6 global collaborators. A de-identified subject ID, COVID-19 status, age in years and sex were almost always included in the sample metadata. Where HLA class I and class II types were available, the types were taken from metadata supplied by the sample provider, not from assay-based typing.

The collaborating institutions used their own protocols to collect whole blood in K2EDTA tubes. Collaborator samples were shipped for TCRbeta analysis as frozen whole blood, isolated PBMCs, or DNA extracted from either sample type. A word on this clone: Its cognate antigen has yet to be identified. Nothing much larger sits one base from this clone, and base qualities are not available.

TCRbeta CDR3 regions were amplified from genomic DNA using the immunoSEQ Assay, a bias-controlled multiplex PCR. In the authors' own workflow: The number of nucleated cells in each sample was estimated from the amplification of reference gene primers within the assay. To quantify the absolute abundance of each unique TCRbeta CDR3 rearrangement, sequence reads were collapsed and filtered. For each sample, productive Simpson clonality was calculated by taking the square root of Simpson's diversity index across productive rearrangements. The clones in this table, taken by TCRdb from immuneACCESS, are in-frame only. Not every clone is retained; where verified, under half of the shortfall comes from an unresolved V gene, and the cause of the rest is unknown. D and trimming were read from the DNA, whereas the V and J calls and clone size are those reported in that table. Recorded for this sample are roughly 280,000 clones; roughly nine tenths of them occurred a single time. Approximately 9% of the sample is in the top ten clones.

Overall study outcomes, separate from this receptor: Clinical and demographic metadata were provided uncurated, with the amount varying by source and participant.

The CDR3 goes from the cysteine to the phenylalanine over 17 residues. Here the CDR3 DNA is all that survives: 51 bases in frame from base 1. Germline trimming amounts to 0 bases on V and 6 bases on J, with 11 as the count of junction bases outside the gene matches. According to the germline V gene, CDR1 reads SGHNT and CDR2 reads YENEEA. Material for sequencing was peripheral blood. Recombination connected TRBV11-3 to TRBJ2-1, with 7 bases matching TRBD2. The source of this sequence is a man between 35 and 55 years old with active or convalescent COVID-19. The CDR3 amino acid sequence is: CASSLDLSGLPLNEQFF. The DNA sequence is given as TGTGCCAGCAGCTTAGATCTCTCGGGACTACCCCTCAATGAGCAGTTCTTC.